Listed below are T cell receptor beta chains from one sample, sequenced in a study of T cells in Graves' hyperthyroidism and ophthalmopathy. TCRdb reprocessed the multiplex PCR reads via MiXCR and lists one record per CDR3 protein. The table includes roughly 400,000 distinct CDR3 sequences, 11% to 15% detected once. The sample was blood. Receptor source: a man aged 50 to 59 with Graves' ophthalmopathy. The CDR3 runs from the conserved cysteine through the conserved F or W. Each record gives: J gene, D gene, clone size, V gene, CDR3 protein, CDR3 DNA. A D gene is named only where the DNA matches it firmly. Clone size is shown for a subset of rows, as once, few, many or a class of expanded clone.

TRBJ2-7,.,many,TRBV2,CASSSRELGLREQYF,TGTGCCAGCAGCTCCAGGGAATTGGGCCTACGCGAGCAGTACTTC
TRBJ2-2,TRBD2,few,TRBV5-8,CASSLVRLAANTGELFF,TGTGCCAGCAGCTTGGTTAGACTAGCCGCGAACACCGGGGAGCTGTTTTTT
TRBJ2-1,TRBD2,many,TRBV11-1,CASSPRLANEQFF,TGTGCCAGCAGCCCCCGACTAGCAAATGAGCAGTTCTTC
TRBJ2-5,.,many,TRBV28,CASRGTPVETQYF,TGTGCCAGCAGAGGGACGCCGGTAGAGACCCAGTACTTC
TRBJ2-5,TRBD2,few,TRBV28,CASSSGASGNRGETQYF,TGTGCCAGCAGTTCCGGGGCTAGCGGGAATCGCGGAGAGACCCAGTACTTC
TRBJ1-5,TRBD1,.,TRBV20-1,CSASPGQHQPQHF,TGCAGTGCTAGTCCGGGACAGCATCAGCCCCAGCATTTT
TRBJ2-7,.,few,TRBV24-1,CATSEPKRDKQYF,TGTGCCACCAGTGAACCAAAACGGGACAAGCAGTACTTC
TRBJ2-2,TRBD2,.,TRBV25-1,CASSPGLAGDNTGELFF,TGTGCCAGCAGTCCCGGACTAGCGGGAGATAACACCGGGGAGCTGTTTTTT
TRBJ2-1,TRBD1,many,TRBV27,CASTQIGGSEQFF,TGTGCCAGCACCCAAATAGGGGGCAGTGAGCAGTTCTTC
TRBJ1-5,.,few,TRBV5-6,CASSQYRYSNQPQHF,TGTGCCAGCAGCCAATACCGCTATAGCAATCAGCCCCAGCATTTT
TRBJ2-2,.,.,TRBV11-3,CASSLSNAGELFF,TGTGCCAGCAGCTTATCCAACGCCGGGGAGCTGTTTTTT
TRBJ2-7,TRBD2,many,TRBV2,CASSVGTSSHEQYF,TGTGCCAGCAGTGTTGGGACTAGCTCCCACGAGCAGTACTTC
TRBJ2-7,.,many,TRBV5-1,CASSLEVNHEQYF,TGCGCCAGCAGCTTGGAGGTGAATCACGAGCAGTACTTC
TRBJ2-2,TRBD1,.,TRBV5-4,CASSFVTGANTGELFF,TGTGCCAGCAGCTTCGTGACAGGGGCGAACACCGGGGAGCTGTTTTTT
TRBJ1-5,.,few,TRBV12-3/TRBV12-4,CASRPGTSNQPQHF,TGTGCCAGCAGGCCAGGTACTAGCAATCAGCCCCAGCATTTT
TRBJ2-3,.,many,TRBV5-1,CASSLRQGTDTQYF,TGTGCCAGCAGCCTACGACAGGGCACAGATACGCAGTATTTT
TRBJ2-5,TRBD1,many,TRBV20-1,CSAREAGGLETQYF,TGCAGTGCTAGGGAAGCAGGGGGATTAGAGACCCAGTACTTC
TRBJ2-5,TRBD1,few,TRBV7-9,CASSPGTGGRRETQYF,TGTGCCAGCAGCCCCGGGACAGGGGGGCGTCGGGAGACCCAGTACTTC
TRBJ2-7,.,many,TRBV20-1,CSARDSSARVRNEQYF,TGCAGTGCTAGAGATTCTTCGGCCAGGGTGCGAAACGAGCAGTACTTC
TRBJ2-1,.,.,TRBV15,CATSSGPPPEQFF,TGTGCCACCAGCAGCGGGCCCCCCCCGGAGCAGTTCTTC
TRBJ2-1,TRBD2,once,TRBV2,CASGPGLAGGTEQFF,TGTGCCAGCGGGCCTGGGCTAGCGGGAGGGACTGAGCAGTTCTTC
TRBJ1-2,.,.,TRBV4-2,CASSQISADYGYTF,TGTGCCAGCAGCCAAATATCGGCGGACTATGGCTACACCTTC
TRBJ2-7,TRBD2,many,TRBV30,CAWSAAGGPYEQYF,TGTGCCTGGAGCGCCGCGGGGGGGCCCTACGAGCAGTACTTC
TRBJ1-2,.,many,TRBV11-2,CASSLAISGGEKYGYTF,TGTGCCAGCAGCTTAGCCATTTCGGGGGGCGAGAAGTATGGCTACACCTTC
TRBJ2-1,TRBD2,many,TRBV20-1,CSASLAGGPFRYEQFF,TGCAGTGCAAGCCTAGCGGGAGGGCCTTTCCGCTATGAGCAGTTCTTC
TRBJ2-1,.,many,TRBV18,CASSPQYSSYNEQFF,TGTGCCAGCTCTCCTCAGTATAGCTCCTACAATGAGCAGTTCTTC
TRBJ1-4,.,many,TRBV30,CALVTHEKLFF,TGTGCCCTGGTCACCCATGAAAAACTGTTTTTT
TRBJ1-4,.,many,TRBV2,CASSEDADRFNEKLFF,TGTGCCAGCAGTGAAGACGCTGACAGATTTAATGAAAAACTGTTTTTT
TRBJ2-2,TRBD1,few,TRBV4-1,CASSQDHRGNTGELFF,TGCGCCAGCAGCCAAGACCACAGGGGGAACACCGGGGAGCTGTTTTTT
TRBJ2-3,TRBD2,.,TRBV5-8,CASSEGLAPDTQYF,TGTGCCAGCAGCGAGGGACTAGCGCCAGATACGCAGTATTTT
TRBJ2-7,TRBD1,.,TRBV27,CASRRQGANYEQYF,TGTGCCAGCCGAAGACAGGGGGCCAACTACGAGCAGTACTTC
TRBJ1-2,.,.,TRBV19,CASSIFRDSDYGYTF,TGTGCCAGTAGTATCTTCAGGGACTCAGACTATGGCTACACCTTC
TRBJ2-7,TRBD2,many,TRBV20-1,CSASPGGFLEQYF,TGCAGTGCTAGTCCGGGAGGGTTTCTCGAGCAGTACTTC
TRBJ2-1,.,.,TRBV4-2,CASSQTRETHEQFF,TGTGCCAGCAGCCAGACCCGGGAGACCCACGAGCAGTTCTTC
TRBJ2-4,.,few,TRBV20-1,CSAVSSAKNIQYF,TGCAGTGCCGTTAGTAGTGCCAAAAACATTCAGTACTTC
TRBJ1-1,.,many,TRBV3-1,CASSPRIQSNTEAFF,TGTGCCAGCAGCCCGAGGATACAGTCTAACACTGAAGCTTTCTTT
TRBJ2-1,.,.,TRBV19,CASSLAPPADSYNEQFF,TGTGCCAGTAGTCTCGCCCCCCCTGCGGATTCCTACAATGAGCAGTTCTTC
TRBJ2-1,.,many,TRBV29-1,CSVEELAGSNEQFF,TGCAGCGTTGAGGAATTAGCTGGCTCCAATGAGCAGTTCTTC
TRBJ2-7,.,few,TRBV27,CATTGTDRPYEQYF,TGTGCCACCACGGGTACAGATAGACCCTACGAGCAGTACTTC
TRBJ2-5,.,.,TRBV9,CASSGGGGGKGETQYF,TGTGCCAGCAGCGGAGGGGGGGGGGGGAAGGGGGAGACCCAGTACTTC
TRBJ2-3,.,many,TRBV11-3,CASSLDGASWATDTQYF,TGTGCCAGCAGCTTAGATGGAGCTAGCTGGGCCACAGATACGCAGTATTTT
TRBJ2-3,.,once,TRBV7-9,CASSKGTDSTDTQYF,TGTGCCAGCAGCAAGGGGACTGACTCCACAGATACGCAGTATTTT
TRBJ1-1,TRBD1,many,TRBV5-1,CASRAEQGAGTEAFF,TGCGCCAGCAGGGCTGAACAGGGGGCGGGTACTGAAGCTTTCTTT
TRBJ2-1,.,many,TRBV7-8,CASSSVTGSEQFF,TGTGCCAGCAGCTCCGTGACGGGGTCGGAGCAGTTCTTC
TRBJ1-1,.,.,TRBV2,CATRGASNTEAFF,TGTGCCACCCGCGGGGCGAGTAACACTGAAGCTTTCTTT
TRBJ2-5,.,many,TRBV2,CASSEAYREKETQYF,TGTGCCAGCAGTGAAGCGTACCGGGAAAAAGAGACCCAGTACTTC
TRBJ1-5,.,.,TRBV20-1,CSADQGLERSQPQHF,TGCAGTGCTGACCAGGGCCTCGAACGCAGTCAGCCCCAGCATTTT